This T cell receptor (beta chain) was sequenced during a study of T cells in Graves' hyperthyroidism and ophthalmopathy. Study-wide findings and caveats: Most thyroid clonotypes with frequency above 0.001 were detected in blood.

What was amplified from RNA transcripts were TCR beta CDR3 regions. RT-PCR in the first round (using the HTBI primer set) targeted the TCR CDR3. TCRdb re-derived calls from the multiplex PCR reads in MiXCR, one entry per CDR3 protein. Here the sample spans 300,000 to 450,000 distinct CDR3 sequences, about a sixth being singletons. Ten or more counts support this clonotype. Its antigen is currently unknown. Deletions cut 1 base from V and 6 bases from J, with 15 bases between. This CDR3 region has 14 residues. CDR1 is DFQATT, CDR2 SNEGSKA, per germline (reference sequence). This chain connects TRBV20-1 to TRBJ1-1; maybe TRBD1 (5 bases). The TCR was taken from a young woman with Graves' hyperthyroidism that later progressed to Graves' ophthalmopathy. The sample comprised blood. CDR3 coding DNA: TGCAGTGCTAGAGGGGGGGTTGTGCGGCCTGAAGCTTTCTTT. Protein: CSARGGVVRPEAFF.